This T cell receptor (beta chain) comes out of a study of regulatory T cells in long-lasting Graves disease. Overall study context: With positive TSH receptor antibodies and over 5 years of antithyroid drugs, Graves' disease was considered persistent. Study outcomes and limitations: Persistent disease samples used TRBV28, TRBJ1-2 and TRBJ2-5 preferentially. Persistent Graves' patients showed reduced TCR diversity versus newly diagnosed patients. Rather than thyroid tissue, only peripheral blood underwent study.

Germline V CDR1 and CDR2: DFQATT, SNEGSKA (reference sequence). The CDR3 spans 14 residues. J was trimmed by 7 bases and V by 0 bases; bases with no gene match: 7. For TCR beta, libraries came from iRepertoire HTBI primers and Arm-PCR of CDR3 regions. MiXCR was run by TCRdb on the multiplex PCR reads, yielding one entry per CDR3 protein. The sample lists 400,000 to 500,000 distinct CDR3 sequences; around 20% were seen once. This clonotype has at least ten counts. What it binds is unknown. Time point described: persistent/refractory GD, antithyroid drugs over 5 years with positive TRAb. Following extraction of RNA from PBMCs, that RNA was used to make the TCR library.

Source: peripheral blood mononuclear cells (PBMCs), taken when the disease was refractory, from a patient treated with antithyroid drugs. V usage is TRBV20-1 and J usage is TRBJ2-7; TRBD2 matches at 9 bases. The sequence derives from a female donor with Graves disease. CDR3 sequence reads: CSARDSGSSREQYF. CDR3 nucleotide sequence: TGCAGTGCTAGAGATAGCGGGAGCTCCCGAGAGCAGTACTTC.